Listed here is a single T cell receptor (beta chain). The antigen is undetermined. This sample was included in a study of T-cell reconstitution after alpha-beta-depleted transplantation in children. Whole-study results and caveats: Several hundred expanded graft clones reportedly were the source of alpha-beta T cells about two months after transplant. High day-60 TCRbeta diversity in some patients came from surviving recipient T cells and thymic progenitors. From newly produced T cells came most of the T-cell counts and diversity one year after transplant.

TCRbeta library preparation incorporated unique molecular identifiers. TCRdb re-called the PCR reads with MiXCR, one entry per CDR3 protein. This sample carries about 200,000 distinct CDR3 sequences, roughly 9.1% of them seen once, and the ten largest clones take less than 40%. Germline V CDR1 and CDR2: SGHRS, YFSETQ. V gave up 2 bases and J gave up 9 bases, with 7 bases separating them. This CDR3 is built from 11 residues. The V call is TRBV5-1, the J call TRBJ2-3; D not certain. The specimen comprised PBMCs, mostly from graft donor cells, sampled 360 days after TCRalphabeta/CD19-depleted stem cell transplant. The receptor's source is a male patient between 2 and 15 years old who had a stem cell transplant for acute myeloid leukemia, so the T cells may come from the graft donor. The CDR3 is CASSLSMTQYF. The DNA of the CDR3 is TGCGCCAGCAGCTTATCCATGACGCAGTATTTT.